This T cell receptor beta chain was sequenced for a study of HIV-infected patients and healthy controls. At the level of the study: After three months of therapy, CD4 counts rose modestly but significantly in about 90% of the 16 patients. Study-wide results and caveats: Compared with controls, mean Gini indices were significantly raised in HIV-infected repertoires, possibly indicating oligoclonality. Unequal distinct sequence numbers between patients and controls complicated comparisons.

400 to 550 ng RNA was reverse transcribed with alpha and beta constant-region primers. Each of the alpha and beta chains got its own library through chain-specific third strand synthesis with indices. A single primer pair per chain amplified all rearrangements, with per-molecule barcodes. TCRdb processed the 5' RACE reads anew with MiXCR; each CDR3 protein has one entry. Of about 3,800 distinct CDR3 sequences in the sample, roughly 8.5% were seen once. Antiretroviral therapy had run roughly three months, about 14 weeks, before follow-up blood collection. All unsorted peripheral T cells were captured because whole blood was used without fractionation. Note on this clonotype: Its antigen is not known.

This TCR was recovered from an adult with HIV infection. The specimen was blood, collected during antiretroviral therapy.

CDR3 loop: CSVEDRGGTDTQYF. CDR3 coding DNA: TGCAGCGTTGAGGACAGGGGTGGCACAGATACGCAGTATTTT. This sequence joins TRBV29-1 and TRBJ2-3, with TRBD1 identical over 9 bases. CDR1 and CDR2 from the germline V gene are SQVTM and ANQGSEA. Losses at the gene ends were 3 bases for V and 1 base for J; bases not matched to a gene: 2. CDR3 length: 14 residues.